This TCR beta chain stems from a study of shared clonotypes between healthy human individuals. Some clones are missing from TCRdb's copy, which holds only in-frame ones; the method was immunoSEQ multiplex PCR. This sample has millions of clones, with 90% to 95% found just once. CDR3 length equals 15 residues. CDR1 and CDR2 (germline): LNHDA, SQIVND (reference sequence). The V end lost 1 base, the J end lost 2 bases, and 9 bases lay between the germline ends. The sequencing input was naive CD4+ T cells from PBMCs. Subset here: CD45RA+ positively selected. The chain employs TRBV19 and TRBJ1-3; a weak D match, TRBD1 (5 bases). This sequence was found in a man aged 18 to 30 in good health. Some clones in this sample may be carry-over from other donors' samples. CDR3 sequence: CASSIGIRAGNTIYF. Here the CDR3 DNA reads TGTGCCAGTAGTATAGGGATCAGGGCTGGAAACACCATATATTTT.